These 5 T cell receptor beta chains were all obtained from the same sample, sequenced in a study of T cells after posttransplantation cyclophosphamide. Here immunoSEQ multiplex PCR was the method, and the copy in TCRdb shows in-frame clones only, minus some. The sample was found to contain about 6,700 clones, and every one recurs. Treatment was busulfan-fludarabine conditioning, a marrow graft, and cyclophosphamide on days +3 and +4. The sample consisted of PBMCs, taken after an allogeneic stem cell transplant with post-transplant cyclophosphamide. The receptors shown here come from a male patient aged 25 to 39 who received an allogeneic stem cell transplant from an unrelated donor, was CMV-positive, and had acute and chronic GVHD. A share of the T cells may be of graft donor origin.

Many counts were recorded for this clone. This chain uses TRBV7-2 with TRBJ2-7, with a possible D match to TRBD1 (7 bases). Trimming took off 2 bases at V and 3 bases at J, with 14 bases between the two ends. From germline, CDR1 is SGHTA and CDR2 FQGNSA. The CDR3 extends over 15 amino acids. As DNA, the CDR3 is TGTGCCAGCAGCTTACGGGCGGGACAGCTCTACGAGCAGTACTTC. Translated: CASSLRAGQLYEQYF.

This clone was counted at least ten times. The rearrangement uses TRBV6-1 and TRBJ1-4; 7 nucleotides match TRBD1. Losses at the gene ends were 5 bases for V and 3 bases for J; bases not matched to a gene: 6. This CDR3 comprises 15 residues. Looked up from germline, CDR1 is MNHNS and CDR2 is SASEGT. For the CDR3, the DNA is TGTGCCAGCAGTAAGACAGGGATCGCTAATGAAAAACTGTTTTTT. It translates to CASSKTGIANEKLFF.

This clone was detected ten times or more. Other DNA sequences within the sample encode an identical CDR3. V is TRBV4-3 and J is TRBJ1-2; a weak D match, TRBD1 (5 bases). Germline-derived CDR1 and CDR2 are LGHNA and YSLEER. The CDR3 totals 13 residues. With 1 base removed from V and 5 bases from J, the gap between germline ends came to 8 bases. This CDR3 reads CASSQADSYGYTF. The CDR3 DNA sequence: TGCGCCAGCAGCCAAGCTGACAGTTATGGCTACACCTTC.

This clone showed up many times. The V call is TRBV19, the J call TRBJ1-5, with D unclear. Germline V gene data show CDR1 as LNHDA and CDR2 as SQIVND (reference sequence). V dropped 6 bases and J dropped 5 bases, with 11 bases sitting between them. This CDR3 contains 13 residues. CDR3 DNA sequence: TGTGCCAGTAGCGCGGGGATTTATCAGCCCCAGCATTTT. Amino acids: CASSAGIYQPQHF.

This clone was seen many times. The chain joins TRBV7-9 to TRBJ2-3; 15 nucleotides match TRBD2. This CDR3 comprises 18 residues. V trimming: 3 bases; J trimming: 3 bases; junction bases outside the gene matches: 7. Germline CDR1 is SEHNR and CDR2 is FQNEAQ (reference sequence). CDR3: CASSFERTSGRGTDTQYF. CDR3 in DNA: TGTGCCAGCAGCTTTGAGAGGACTAGCGGGAGGGGAACAGATACGCAGTATTTT.